The source of this TCR beta chain is a study of blood T cells in healthy people across ages. The CDR3 totals 14 residues. Whole-study results and caveats: Total diversity from one million sequenced T cells was likely underestimated.

Comments on this clonotype: Its specificity is unknown.

Using a J-beta primer mix together with a sample-barcoded 5' primer, a second PCR was run for about 6 to 12 cycles. TCRdb re-analysed the 5' RACE reads in MiXCR, keeping a single row per CDR3 protein. The sample shows some 670,000 distinct CDR3 sequences, under 65% of them seen only once. Sequenced input: blood. The TCR was taken from a woman of 80 years or more in good health. This chain joins TRBV12-3 or TRBV12-4 and TRBJ2-4; TRBD1 agrees at 8 bases. The closer fit of TRBJ2-7 to the DNA end suggests the J call may be wrong. For the CDR3, the DNA is TGTGCCAGCAGCCAGGGACAGGTTATCTACGAGCAGTACTTC. This sequence encodes CASSQGQVIYEQYF.